These T cell receptor beta chains were read from a single sample in a study of CD8 T cells in Susac syndrome. TCRdb reprocessed the immunoSEQ multiplex PCR reads with MiXCR, giving one entry per CDR3 protein. The table includes around 62,000 distinct CDR3 sequences, approximately 90% detected once. The specimen was CD8+ T cells from PBMCs. These receptors all come from a human donor in good health. The CDR3 runs from the conserved cysteine through the conserved F or W. The D gene is left open where the match is weak. Expanded clones are given a class, and other clones once, few, many or no size at all.

V	D	J	size	CDR3	DNA
TRBV6-2/TRBV6-3	.	TRBJ1-5	.	CASKGNWDQPQHF	TGTGCCAGCAAGGGCAATTGGGATCAGCCCCAGCATTTT
TRBV4-1	.	TRBJ1-1	.	CASSQALGEGEAFF	TGCGCCAGCAGCCAAGCCTTAGGGGAGGGTGAAGCTTTCTTT
TRBV12-3/TRBV12-4	.	TRBJ2-1	.	CASSLGLYTTYNEQFF	TGTGCCAGCAGTTTAGGGTTGTACACAACCTACAATGAGCAGTTCTTC
TRBV13	.	TRBJ1-2	.	CASSPGRGWRGYTF	TGTGCCAGCAGCCCAGGTAGGGGATGGCGCGGCTACACCTTC
TRBV27	.	TRBJ2-1	.	CASSPLGSSYNGQFF	TGTGCCAGCAGCCCCCTTGGGAGCTCCTACAATGGGCAGTTCTTC
TRBV5-1	.	TRBJ1-1	few	CASSLDPVQGSNTEAFF	TGCGCCAGCAGCTTGGACCCTGTCCAGGGATCCAACACTGAAGCTTTCTTT
TRBV20-1	.	TRBJ1-3	.	CSARPAGMDPSGNTIYF	TGCAGTGCTAGGCCCGCAGGCATGGATCCCTCTGGAAACACCATATATTTT
TRBV6-5	TRBD2	TRBJ2-1	once	CASSLSLWGQRGIEQFF	TGTGCCAGCAGTTTATCTCTTTGGGGTCAGCGGGGGATTGAGCAGTTCTTC
TRBV19	.	TRBJ2-5	.	CANREGAQDQLRREVQYF	TGTGCCAATCGCGAAGGTGCCCAGGACCAATTGAGGCGTGAGGTCCAGTACTTC
TRBV15	.	TRBJ2-2	.	CATSSRGTATGELFF	TGTGCCACCAGCAGCAGGGGCACCGCGACCGGGGAGCTGTTTTTT
TRBV7-9	TRBD2	TRBJ2-7	once	CASSLSTSGTEQYF	TGTGCCAGCAGCTTAAGTACTAGCGGGACAGAGCAGTACTTC
TRBV7-2	.	TRBJ2-2	.	CASTPRGSTTGELFF	TGTGCCAGCACCCCGAGGGGGTCTACTACCGGGGAGCTGTTTTTT
TRBV7-2	TRBD1	TRBJ2-1	.	CASSNGQGTYNEQFF	TGTGCCAGCAGCAACGGACAGGGGACCTACAATGAGCAGTTCTTC
TRBV15	.	TRBJ2-7	few	CATSRMPGPYEQYF	TGTGCCACCAGCAGAATGCCAGGTCCCTACGAGCAGTACTTC
TRBV10-2	.	TRBJ2-7	.	CASSPTPDSLQEQYF	TGCGCCAGCAGTCCCACTCCGGACAGTCTCCAGGAGCAGTACTTC
TRBV12-3/TRBV12-4	.	TRBJ1-2	.	CASSPQGRGNYGYTF	TGTGCCAGCAGTCCTCAGGGGCGCGGAAACTATGGCTACACCTTC
TRBV12-3/TRBV12-4	.	TRBJ2-5	.	CASREQGSGETQYF	TGTGCCAGCAGGGAACAGGGATCGGGAGAGACCCAGTACTTC
TRBV10-3	.	TRBJ2-3	once	CAISERRGRAYTDTQYF	TGTGCCATCAGTGAAAGGAGAGGCAGGGCTTACACAGATACGCAGTATTTT
TRBV12-3/TRBV12-4	.	TRBJ2-3	once	CASSVGIPPQYF	TGTGCCAGCAGCGTGGGCATACCTCCGCAGTATTTT
TRBV13	.	TRBJ2-3	.	CASSPDRTDTQYF	TGTGCCAGCAGCCCAGACCGCACAGATACGCAGTATTTT
TRBV30	TRBD1	TRBJ1-2	.	CAWDRGLYNYGYTF	TGTGCCTGGGACAGGGGGCTTTATAACTATGGCTACACCTTC
TRBV10-3	TRBD2	TRBJ2-3	once	CAISESGGIADTQYF	TGTGCCATCAGTGAAAGCGGGGGCATCGCAGATACGCAGTATTTT
TRBV12-5	.	TRBJ1-1	once	CASGVTNLREAEAFF	TGTGCTAGTGGTGTAACCAACCTCCGAGAGGCTGAAGCTTTCTTT
TRBV12-3/TRBV12-4	.	TRBJ1-2	.	CASSIDRTDYGYTF	TGTGCCAGCAGTATCGATCGGACAGACTATGGCTACACCTTC
TRBV6-5	.	TRBJ1-2	.	CASSYSRDGLANYGYTF	TGTGCCAGCAGTTACTCTCGGGACGGACTTGCTAACTATGGCTACACCTTC
TRBV9	.	TRBJ2-3	.	CASSVEWGGQDTQYF	TGTGCCAGCAGCGTAGAGTGGGGGGGGCAAGATACGCAGTATTTT
TRBV4-1	TRBD1	TRBJ2-7	.	CASSPAGTDPYF	TGCGCCAGCAGCCCAGCCGGGACAGATCCGTACTTC
TRBV7-2	.	TRBJ1-1	few	CASSPDAEAFF	TGTGCCAGCAGCCCCGACGCAGAAGCTTTCTTT
TRBV11-3	.	TRBJ1-2	.	CASSSEGGMVYGYTF	TGTGCCAGCAGCTCCGAAGGGGGTATGGTCTATGGCTACACCTTC